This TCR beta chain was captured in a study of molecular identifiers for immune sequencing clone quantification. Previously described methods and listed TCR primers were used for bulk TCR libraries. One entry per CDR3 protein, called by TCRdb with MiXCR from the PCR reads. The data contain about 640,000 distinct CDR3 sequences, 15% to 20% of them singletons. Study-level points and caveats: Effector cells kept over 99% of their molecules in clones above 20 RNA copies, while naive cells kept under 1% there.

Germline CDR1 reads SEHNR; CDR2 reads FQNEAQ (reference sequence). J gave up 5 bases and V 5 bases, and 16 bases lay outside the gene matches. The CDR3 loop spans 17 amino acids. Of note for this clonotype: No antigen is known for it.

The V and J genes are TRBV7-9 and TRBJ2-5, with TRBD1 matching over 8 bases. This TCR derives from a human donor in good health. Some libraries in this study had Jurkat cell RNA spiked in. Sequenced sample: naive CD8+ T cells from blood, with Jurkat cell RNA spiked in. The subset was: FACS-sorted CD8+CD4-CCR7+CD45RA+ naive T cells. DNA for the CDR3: TGTGCCAGCAGCGCAAAGGAAAGGACAGGGCTTTGGGAGACCCAGTACTTC. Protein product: CASSAKERTGLWETQYF. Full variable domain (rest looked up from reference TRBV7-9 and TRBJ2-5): DTGVSQNPRHKITKRGQNVTFRCDPISEHNRLYWYRQTLGQGPEFLTYFQNEAQLEKSRLLSDRFSAERPKGSFSTLEIQRTEQGDSAMYLCASSAKERTGLWETQYFGPGTRLLVL.